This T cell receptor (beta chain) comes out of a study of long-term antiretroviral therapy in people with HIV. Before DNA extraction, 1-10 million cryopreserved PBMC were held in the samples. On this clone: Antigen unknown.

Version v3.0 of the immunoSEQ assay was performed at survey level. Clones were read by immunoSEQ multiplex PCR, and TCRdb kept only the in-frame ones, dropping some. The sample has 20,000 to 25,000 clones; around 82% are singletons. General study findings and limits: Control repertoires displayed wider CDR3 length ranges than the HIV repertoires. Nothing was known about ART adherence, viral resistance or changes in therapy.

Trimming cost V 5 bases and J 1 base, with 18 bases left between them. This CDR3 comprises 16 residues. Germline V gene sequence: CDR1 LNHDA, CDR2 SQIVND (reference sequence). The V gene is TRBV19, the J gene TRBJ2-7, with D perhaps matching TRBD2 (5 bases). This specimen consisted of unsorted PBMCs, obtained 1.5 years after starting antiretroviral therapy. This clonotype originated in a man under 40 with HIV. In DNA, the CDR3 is TGTGCCAGTAGTGCGAAGGGAGTCGACGGTTCCTACGAGCAGTACTTC. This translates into CASSAKGVDGSYEQYF.